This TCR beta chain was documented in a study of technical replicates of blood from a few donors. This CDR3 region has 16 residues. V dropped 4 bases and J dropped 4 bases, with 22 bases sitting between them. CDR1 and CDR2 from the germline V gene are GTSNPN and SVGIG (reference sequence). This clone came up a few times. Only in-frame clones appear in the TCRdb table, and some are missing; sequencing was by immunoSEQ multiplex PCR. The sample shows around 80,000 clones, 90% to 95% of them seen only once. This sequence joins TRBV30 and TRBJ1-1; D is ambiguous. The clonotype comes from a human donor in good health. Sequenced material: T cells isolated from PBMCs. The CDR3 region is CAWMPFWATAGTEAFF. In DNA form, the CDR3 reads TGTGCCTGGATGCCCTTTTGGGCCACCGCTGGCACTGAAGCTTTCTTT.